This record covers a single T cell receptor (beta chain). The record originates from a study of blood T cell repertoires in COVID-19. On the study more broadly: There were acute and convalescent COVID-19 samples, and they came from the United States, Italy and Spain.

The authors' processing: Nucleated cell counts were estimated from reference gene primer amplification. Method: immunoSEQ multiplex PCR; TCRdb's copy keeps in-frame clones and lacks some. The DNA gave D and trimming, while V, J and clone size come from that table. The sample lists a few hundred thousand clones; roughly 86% were seen once. V dropped 4 bases and J dropped 6; count of bases not matched to a gene: 3. Germline V gene data show CDR1 as MNHEY and CDR2 as SMNVEV (reference sequence). This CDR3 has 14 residues. The TCR comes from a woman in her 30s with COVID-19, enrolled during active disease. Sequencing was done on a sample of peripheral blood. The chain has TRBV27 and TRBJ2-1; 10 bases are a match to TRBD2. CDR3 in DNA: TGTGCCAGCAGTTCTCTAGCGGGAGTCAATGAGCAGTTCTTC. The encoded protein is CASSSLAGVNEQFF.